The T cell receptor beta chain described here comes from a study of T cell repertoires in cytomegalovirus infection. Overall study: Based on public TCR beta signatures, there were indications of CMV infection and of a matching HLA type.

This clonotype has ten or more counts. Antigen unknown. In TCRdb, the reads were re-called with MiXCR into one record per CDR3 protein. The table has approximately 76,000 distinct CDR3 sequences, 24% seen once. V lost 2 bases and J 5 bases, leaving 10 bases between the germline ends. This CDR3 comprises 14 residues. Germline V gives CDR1 MNHEY, CDR2 SMNVEV (reference sequence). The gene calls are TRBV27 and TRBJ1-5, with no clear D. The sequences come from CD8+ T cells from cultured PBMCs, collected from culture after CMV antigen stimulation. This TCR derives from a human donor in good health (CMV status not recorded). Some clones in this sample may be carry-over from other donors' samples. The CDR3 coding sequence is TGTGCCAGCAGTTTAAGGGCAGGTTATCAGCCCCAGCATTTT. It codes for CASSLRAGYQPQHF.